A selection of T cell receptor beta chains follows, all from one sample in a study of blood T cell repertoires in COVID-19. Sequencing used immunoSEQ multiplex PCR; TCRdb keeps in-frame clones, though not all of them. The data show 55,000 to 90,000 clones, 85% to 90% seen once. The source material was peripheral blood. The source is an older man with active COVID-19. CDR3s include the opening cysteine and the closing phenylalanine or tryptophan. The D gene is left open where the match is weak. A clone size is listed for some rows: how often the clone was seen (once, few, many), or a class if it is expanded.

j_call | d_call | v_call | clone_size | cdr3_aa | cdr3_nt
TRBJ1-3 | . | TRBV10-3 | once | CAISEPGSSGNTIYF | TGTGCCATCAGTGAGCCCGGGAGCTCTGGAAACACCATATATTTT
TRBJ2-4 | TRBD1 | TRBV6-2/TRBV6-3 | . | CASSPGTGVAKNIQYF | TGTGCCAGCAGCCCCGGGACAGGCGTGGCCAAAAACATTCAGTACTTC
TRBJ2-1 | TRBD2 | TRBV27 | . | CASSFARRDYSYNEQFF | TGTGCCAGCAGTTTTGCAAGACGGGACTATTCATACAATGAGCAGTTCTTC
TRBJ2-1 | . | TRBV7-3 | once | CASSLQLGSSNEQFF | TGTGCCAGCAGCTTACAACTGGGCTCCTCCAATGAGCAGTTCTTC
TRBJ2-5 | . | TRBV3-1/TRBV3-2 | . | CASSPPTGHGFGTQYF | TGTGCCAGCAGCCCCCCGACAGGCCATGGGTTTGGGACCCAGTACTTC
TRBJ2-1 | TRBD2 | TRBV4-3 | . | CASAWGTSRGLEQFF | TGCGCCAGCGCTTGGGGGACTAGCCGAGGTTTGGAGCAGTTCTTC
TRBJ2-1 | . | TRBV21-1 | . | CAPRGASGNNEQFF | TGTGCCCCCCGAGGGGCTAGCGGTAACAATGAGCAGTTCTTC
TRBJ2-1 | TRBD2 | TRBV3-1/TRBV3-2 | . | CASSPRGRTSGAPYNEQFF | TGTGCCAGCAGCCCGAGGGGGCGGACTAGCGGGGCCCCCTACAATGAGCAGTTCTTC
TRBJ2-1 | TRBD2 | TRBV6-2/TRBV6-3 | . | CASSPYLAGGQYNEQFF | TGTGCCAGCAGCCCATATCTAGCGGGAGGACAATACAATGAGCAGTTCTTC
TRBJ2-3 | . | TRBV7-9 | . | CASSRRQPSTDTQYF | TGTGCCAGCAGCCGCAGACAGCCTAGCACAGATACGCAGTATTTT
TRBJ2-1 | . | TRBV7-3 | . | CASSSPGGGTGSYNEQFF | TGTGCCAGCAGCTCCCCCGGCGGCGGGACGGGGTCCTACAATGAGCAGTTCTTC
TRBJ1-5 | . | TRBV4-1 | once | CASSQPSGAGGNQPQHF | TGCGCCAGCAGCCAACCTTCCGGGGCGGGGGGCAATCAGCCCCAGCATTTT
TRBJ2-1 | TRBD1 | TRBV28 | . | CASSPGQGASYNEQFF | TGTGCCAGCAGTCCGGGACAGGGGGCCTCCTACAATGAGCAGTTCTTC
TRBJ2-3 | . | TRBV19 | . | CASRADRGTDTQYF | TGTGCCAGTAGGGCGGACAGAGGGACAGATACGCAGTATTTT
TRBJ1-5 | . | TRBV7-8 | . | CASSLGYGNSNQPQHF | TGTGCCAGCAGCTTAGGGTACGGGAATAGCAATCAGCCCCAGCATTTT
TRBJ2-4 | . | TRBV13 | once | CASSPGGQGTNIQYF | TGTGCCAGCAGCCCCGGGGGGCAGGGCACAAACATTCAGTACTTC
TRBJ2-5 | . | TRBV21-1 | . | CASSKAGREAPQYF | TGTGCCAGCAGCAAAGCTGGGCGGGAGGCCCCCCAGTACTTC
TRBJ1-5 | . | TRBV7-9 | . | CASSLVGGALNQPQHF | TGTGCCAGCAGCTTAGTTGGGGGGGCCCTCAATCAGCCCCAGCATTTT
TRBJ2-5 | TRBD2 | TRBV7-2 | . | CASSFGGGQETQYF | TGTGCCAGCAGCTTTGGGGGGGGACAAGAGACCCAGTACTTC
TRBJ1-2 | TRBD1 | TRBV30 | . | CACPRGAASYGYTF | TGTGCCTGTCCCAGGGGGGCAGCGAGCTATGGCTACACCTTC
TRBJ2-3 | TRBD1 | TRBV4-2 | . | CASSQDLPNRGLADTQYF | TGTGCCAGCAGCCAAGATCTCCCCAACAGGGGGTTGGCAGATACGCAGTATTTT
TRBJ2-7 | TRBD1 | TRBV11-3 | . | CASSLRDREGEQYF | TGTGCCAGCAGCTTAAGGGACAGGGAGGGGGAGCAGTACTTC
TRBJ2-5 | . | TRBV7-9 | few | CASSEQGLGETQYF | TGTGCCAGCAGCGAACAGGGTTTGGGAGAGACCCAGTACTTC
TRBJ2-7 | . | TRBV29-1 | . | CSVEAGAYEQYF | TGCAGCGTTGAGGCAGGGGCCTACGAGCAGTACTTC
TRBJ2-7 | . | TRBV7-2 | . | CASSSRGGAGYEQYF | TGTGCCAGCAGCTCCCGAGGGGGAGCCGGCTACGAGCAGTACTTC
TRBJ1-4 | TRBD1 | TRBV6-2/TRBV6-3 | . | CASSYRPPGQGDEKLFF | TGTGCCAGCAGTTACCGACCACCGGGACAGGGAGATGAAAAACTGTTTTTT
TRBJ2-7 | . | TRBV19 | . | CASSIVGGTYEQYF | TGTGCCAGTAGTATAGTTGGGGGCACCTACGAGCAGTACTTC
TRBJ2-7 | TRBD1 | TRBV2 | . | CASSPGQEAYEQYF | TGTGCCAGCAGCCCGGGACAGGAGGCTTACGAGCAGTACTTC
TRBJ2-3 | TRBD2 | TRBV7-3 | . | CASSRQRGEDTQYF | TGTGCCAGCAGCCGACAACGGGGGGAGGATACGCAGTATTTT
TRBJ1-5 | TRBD1 | TRBV7-2 | few | CASSSTGNGGQPQHF | TGTGCCAGCAGCTCGACAGGGAACGGGGGTCAGCCCCAGCATTTT
TRBJ2-4 | . | TRBV4-3 | . | CASSSGVAGQGAKNIQYF | TGCGCCAGCAGCAGCGGGGTAGCGGGCCAGGGGGCCAAAAACATTCAGTACTTC
TRBJ2-2 | . | TRBV2 | . | CASSEGGHTGELFF | TGTGCCAGCAGTGAAGGAGGGCACACCGGGGAGCTGTTTTTT
TRBJ1-5 | . | TRBV27 | . | CASSFRRGNQPQHF | TGTGCCAGCAGTTTCCGGCGGGGCAATCAGCCCCAGCATTTT
TRBJ2-2 | . | TRBV7-3 | . | CASSFGAGELFF | TGTGCCAGCAGCTTCGGGGCCGGGGAGCTGTTTTTT
TRBJ2-7 | TRBD2 | TRBV10-3 | . | CAISPAGRGLADYEQYF | TGTGCCATCAGCCCAGCGGGGAGGGGACTAGCGGACTACGAGCAGTACTTC
TRBJ2-7 | TRBD2 | TRBV4-1 | few | CASSQDRGDYSEQYF | TGCGCCAGCAGCCAAGATCGGGGGGACTACTCCGAGCAGTACTTC
TRBJ2-1 | TRBD2 | TRBV28 | . | CASSSGVAGVLYNEQFF | TGTGCCAGCAGTTCCGGGGTAGCGGGAGTGCTCTACAATGAGCAGTTCTTC
TRBJ1-2 | . | TRBV20-1 | . | CSARRGGGYTF | TGCAGTGCTAGACGCGGTGGGGGCTACACCTTC
TRBJ2-3 | . | TRBV29-1 | . | CSARGAGTDTQYF | TGCAGCGCGCGTGGGGCGGGCACAGATACGCAGTATTTT
TRBJ2-2 | TRBD2 | TRBV28 | . | CASSFGRTSGSGGTGELFF | TGTGCCAGCAGTTTTGGCCGGACTAGCGGGAGCGGGGGCACCGGGGAGCTGTTTTTT
TRBJ2-7 | TRBD2 | TRBV5-1 | once | CASRREGDEQYF | TGCGCCAGCAGGCGGGAGGGGGACGAGCAGTACTTC
TRBJ1-5 | . | TRBV24-1 | . | CATSDLLGGMYSNQPQHF | TGTGCCACCAGTGATTTGTTGGGAGGGATGTATAGCAATCAGCCCCAGCATTTT
TRBJ2-1 | TRBD1 | TRBV9 | . | CASSPDGQGGTEQFF | TGTGCCAGCAGCCCAGACGGACAGGGGGGTACTGAGCAGTTCTTC
TRBJ2-1 | TRBD2 | TRBV24-1 | . | CATSDLMGGREQFF | TGTGCCACCAGTGATTTGATGGGAGGGAGGGAGCAGTTCTTC
TRBJ2-5 | TRBD2 | TRBV10-3 | once | CAISDGRGETQYF | TGTGCCATCAGTGACGGGCGGGGGGAGACCCAGTACTTC
TRBJ2-1 | . | TRBV5-6 | few | CASSFGFREQFF | TGTGCCAGCAGCTTCGGGTTCCGTGAGCAGTTCTTC
TRBJ1-1 | . | TRBV9 | . | CASSVGRGYGTEAFF | TGTGCCAGCAGCGTAGGCCGGGGGTATGGCACTGAAGCTTTCTTT
TRBJ1-3 | . | TRBV7-8 | . | CASSLETLLQTASGNTIYF | TGTGCCAGCAGCTTAGAAACCCTACTCCAGACAGCCTCTGGAAACACCATATATTTT
TRBJ2-1 | . | TRBV28 | once | CASSPPNRVRDEQFF | TGTGCCAGCAGCCCCCCCAACAGGGTCAGGGATGAGCAGTTCTTC
TRBJ2-1 | TRBD1 | TRBV24-1 | . | CATSDLGTGPLNEQFF | TGTGCCACCAGTGATTTGGGGACAGGGCCTCTCAATGAGCAGTTCTTC
TRBJ1-2 | . | TRBV4-1 | . | CASSPPQGHYGYTF | TGCGCCAGCAGCCCCCCCCAGGGGCACTATGGCTACACCTTC
TRBJ1-1 | . | TRBV7-2 | . | CASSGQGPGTEAFF | TGTGCCAGCAGCGGTCAGGGGCCCGGCACTGAAGCTTTCTTT
TRBJ1-1 | . | TRBV20-1 | . | CSRQRNTEAFF | TGCAGTCGACAGAGGAACACTGAAGCTTTCTTT
TRBJ2-7 | . | TRBV6-5 | . | CATRPSSSYEQYF | TGTGCCACCCGTCCTTCCAGCTCCTACGAGCAGTACTTC
TRBJ1-5 | TRBD1 | TRBV19 | . | CASSPGTGYQPQHF | TGTGCCAGTAGTCCCGGGACAGGCTATCAGCCCCAGCATTTT
TRBJ2-3 | TRBD2 | TRBV5-4 | . | CASSLGSGDTDTQYF | TGTGCCAGCAGCTTGGGTAGCGGGGACACAGATACGCAGTATTTT
TRBJ2-3 | . | TRBV6-2/TRBV6-3 | . | CASSRDTTDTQYF | TGTGCCAGCAGTCGGGACACCACAGATACGCAGTATTTT